A single sample gave rise to the 16 T cell receptor beta chains below, sequenced in a study of blood T cell repertoires in COVID-19. This table comes from immunoSEQ multiplex PCR, and its TCRdb copy is limited to in-frame clones, with some not included. The sample has about 190,000 clones, about 80% seen once; the top ten hold around 15%. The sample consisted of peripheral blood. These receptors originate from a young man with active or convalescent COVID-19.

The rearrangement joins TRBV24-1 to TRBJ1-1; 10 nucleotides line up with TRBD1. Per the germline V gene, CDR1 is KGHDR and CDR2 is SFDVKD. The CDR3 runs 21 residues. The ends lost 1 base at V and 3 bases at J; junction bases unmatched: 19. CDR3 nucleotides: TGTGCCACCAGTGATTTTGTTAGGACAGGGGGAAGACAAGTGTGGGACACTGAAGCTTTCTTT. Translating gives CATSDFVRTGGRQVWDTEAFF.

This chain links TRBV15 with TRBJ1-1; 7 bases match TRBD1. Germline CDR1 is LNHNV and CDR2 is YYDKDF (reference sequence). The CDR3 runs 13 residues. With V trimmed by 5 bases and J by 4 bases, 4 bases remained unmatched. The CDR3 DNA is TGTGCCACCAGCGAGACAGGGTCCACTGAAGCTTTCTTT. Residues: CATSETGSTEAFF.

This clone has only a few counts. The J gene is TRBJ1-6, the V gene TRBV5-1; 12 nucleotides line up with TRBD1. CDR1 SGHRS and CDR2 YFSETQ come from the germline V gene. The CDR3 runs 16 residues. Trimming cost V 4 bases and J 10 bases; bases outside gene matches: 9. CDR3 sequence: CASSGGQGAVGSPLHF. Written as DNA, the CDR3 is TGCGCCAGCAGCGGGGGACAGGGGGCCGTTGGATCACCCCTCCACTTT.

V is TRBV12-5 and J is TRBJ1-1; TRBD1 matches at 7 bases. The germline gives CDR1 LGHNT, CDR2 FRNRAP. CDR3 length equals 15 residues. Trimming took 1 base from V and 5 from J; bases not matched to a gene: 7. The CDR3 coding sequence is TGTGCTAGTGGTTTGGGACAGGGTGTCTTTACTGAAGCTTTCTTT. It translates to CASGLGQGVFTEAFF.

The genes are TRBV19 and TRBJ1-4; 9 bases match TRBD1. V lost 6 bases to trimming and J lost 5 bases; unmatched junction nucleotides: 7. Per the germline V gene, CDR1 is LNHDA and CDR2 is SQIVND (reference sequence). This CDR3 contains 15 residues. In DNA, the CDR3 is TGTGCCAGTAGACCCTCCGGGACAGGGAATGAAAAACTGTTTTTT. Encoded protein: CASRPSGTGNEKLFF. The full variable domain, in which reference TRBV19 and TRBJ1-4 provide the parts outside the CDR3, is DGGITQSPKYLFRKEGQNVTLSCEQNLNHDAMYWYRQDPGQGLRLIYYSQIVNDFQKGDIAEGYSVSREKKESFPLTVTSAQKNPTAFYLCASRPSGTGNEKLFFGSGTQLSVL.

Note on this clone: The germline gene is not matched at one end of the junction; a read error may be the cause. J is TRBJ2-1 and V is TRBV7-7; 7 bases line up with TRBD2. The length of the CDR3 is 16 residues. Germline V gene sequence: CDR1 SSHAT, CDR2 FNYEAQ (reference sequence). DNA of the CDR3: TGTGCTAGCAGCTTAGGGGCTAGCGGAACATACAATGAGCAGTTCTTC. As protein: CASSLGASGTYNEQFF.

J is TRBJ2-3 and V is TRBV28, with 14 bases aligning to TRBD2. This CDR3 region has 16 residues. CDR1 and CDR2 from the germline V gene are MDHEN and SYDVKM. V lost 3 bases to trimming and J lost 9 bases; unmatched junction nucleotides: 8. The CDR3 is CASSFGTSGSGGTQYF. The CDR3, as DNA: TGTGCCAGCAGTTTCGGGACTAGCGGGAGTGGTGGGACGCAGTATTTT.

The chain couples TRBV2 to TRBJ2-7; 9 nucleotides match TRBD2. CDR3 length equals 13 residues. Germline CDR1 SNHLY, CDR2 FYNNEI. The ends lost 7 bases at V and 11 bases at J; junction bases unmatched: 12. In DNA form, the CDR3 reads TGTGCCAGCATCCGGACGGTAGCGGGAGACGAGTACTTC. It yields the protein CASIRTVAGDEYF.

CDR3 amino acids: CSVPLGVANTQYF. Here the CDR3 DNA reads TGCAGCGTGCCCCTAGGGGTAGCAAATACGCAGTATTTT. The chain uses TRBV29-1 and TRBJ2-3; weak D call: TRBD1 (5 bases). The germline CDR1 and CDR2 sequences are SQVTM and ANQGSEA. Trimming left V 6 bases short and J 7 bases short, with 17 bases between. CDR3 length: 13 residues.

This chain uses TRBV5-6 with TRBJ2-1; TRBD2 agrees at 9 bases. The CDR3 consists of 15 residues. Trimming at V came to 4 bases and at J to 4 bases, leaving 6 bases not matched to a gene. Germline V gives CDR1 SGHDT, CDR2 YYEEEE. The CDR3 here is CASSLSGRQYNEQFF. In DNA form, the CDR3 reads TGTGCCAGCAGCCTTAGCGGGAGACAGTACAATGAGCAGTTCTTC.

The chain couples TRBV7-3 to TRBJ1-2; 7 bases agree with TRBD1. V was clipped by 4 bases and J by 4 bases; unmatched bases: 9. The CDR3 consists of 15 residues. The germline gives CDR1 SGHTA, CDR2 FQGTGA. CDR3 region: CASSSKTGSGYGYTF. The CDR3 DNA reads TGTGCCAGCAGCTCGAAGACAGGGTCCGGCTATGGCTACACCTTC.

This chain uses TRBV7-9 with TRBJ1-4, with D unclear. Trimming shortened V by 7 bases and J by 0 bases, and 6 bases separated the two germline ends. The CDR3 consists of 13 residues. The V gene's germline CDR1 is SEHNR and CDR2 FQNEAQ (reference sequence). CDR3 residues: CASTLSTNEKLFF. The CDR3 region has the DNA TGTGCCAGCACCCTTTCAACTAATGAAAAACTGTTTTTT.

This sequence joins TRBV28 and TRBJ2-7; 9 bases are shared with TRBD1. Germline V lookup: CDR1 MDHEN, CDR2 SYDVKM. The trim removed 7 bases at V and 0 bases at J, leaving 4 bases unmatched. This CDR3 has 14 amino acids. DNA for the CDR3: TGTGCCAGCACCCCGGGACAGGGCTCCTACGAGCAGTACGTC. Translated: CASTPGQGSYEQYV.

The CDR3 nucleotides are TGCGCCAGCAGCTTGGAACAGGGAACAGATACGCAGTATTTT. It yields the protein CASSLEQGTDTQYF. V is TRBV5-1 and J is TRBJ2-3, with a tentative D call TRBD1 (6 bases). This CDR3 comprises 14 residues. Per germline, CDR1 SGHRS and CDR2 YFSETQ. V lost 0 bases and J lost 3, with 8 bases in between.

The chain joins TRBV9 to TRBJ2-1; TRBD1 might be the D (6 bases). Germline-derived CDR1 and CDR2 are SGDLS and YYNGEE. The CDR3 has 14 residues. Trimming took off 3 bases at V and 8 bases at J, with 15 bases between the two ends. The CDR3 DNA reads TGTGCCAGCAGCGAATTTAACAGGGCCCATGAGCAGTTCTTC. It is translated as CASSEFNRAHEQFF.

This clone was counted a few times. The chain has TRBV23-1 and TRBJ1-6, with D maybe TRBD1 (6 bases). TRBV23-1 is an ORF for which the function is uncertain. V was shortened by 3 bases and J by 6 bases, with 18 bases between the two germline ends. The CDR3 is 17 residues long. This chain's CDR3 is CASSHPVSDSSNSPLHF. The CDR3 DNA follows: TGCGCCAGCAGTCACCCCGTATCGGACAGTAGTAATTCACCCCTCCACTTT.